The T cell receptor beta chain described here comes from a study of cytomegalovirus exposure and HLA in healthy donors. Study as a whole: Around 79 million unique TCRs, all from HLA-typed donors, were included in an early release of the data.

Primers included in the PCR were 60 Vbeta and 13 Jbeta primers. In the original processing: In a later analysis, of about 80 million unique beta chains, about 10 million appeared in at least two donors. Produced via immunoSEQ multiplex PCR; TCRdb's table is partial and in-frame only. Clone size and the V and J calls come from that table; the DNA yielded D and trimming. The table has over 150,000 clones, around 63% seen once. Trimming pared 4 bases from V and 3 bases from J, leaving 11 bases between. Per germline, CDR1 SGDLS and CDR2 YYNGEE. The CDR3 spans 14 residues. A word on this clone: Its antigen is unknown.

Whole-study findings and limits: Researchers reportedly found TCR beta sequences accurately predicted most subjects' HLA-A and HLA-B alleles. A link between a missense DCLRE1C variant and TCR beta V- and J-gene trimming emerged from a later analysis.

The specimen sequenced was PBMCs. The receptor comes from a woman younger than 35 in good health and CMV-seropositive. The chain links TRBV9 to TRBJ2-1; D is possibly TRBD2 (6 bases). The CDR3: CASSRDLGYNEQFF. The CDR3, as DNA: TGTGCCAGCAGCCGGGACTTAGGCTACAATGAGCAGTTCTTC.